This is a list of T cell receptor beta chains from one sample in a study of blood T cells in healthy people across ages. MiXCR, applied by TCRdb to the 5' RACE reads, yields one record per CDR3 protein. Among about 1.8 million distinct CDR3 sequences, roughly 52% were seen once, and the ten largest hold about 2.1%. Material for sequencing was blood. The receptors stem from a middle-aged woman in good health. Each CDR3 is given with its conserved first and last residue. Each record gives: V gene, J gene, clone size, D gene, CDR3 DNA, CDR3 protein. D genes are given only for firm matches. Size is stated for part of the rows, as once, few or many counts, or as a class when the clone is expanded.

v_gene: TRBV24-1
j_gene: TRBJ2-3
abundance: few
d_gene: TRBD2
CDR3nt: TGTGCCACCAGTGACCCGGGACTAGCGAGCGCAGATACGCAGTATTTT
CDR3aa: CATSDPGLASADTQYF

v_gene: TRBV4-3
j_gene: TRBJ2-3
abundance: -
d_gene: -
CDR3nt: TGCGCCAGCAGCCAAGATCGGGGGATCGCCACAGATACGCGGTATTTT
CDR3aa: CASSQDRGIATDTRYF

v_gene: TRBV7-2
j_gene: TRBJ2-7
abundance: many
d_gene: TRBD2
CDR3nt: TGTGCCAGCAGCTTAAGAGTTTCTAGCGGGGGGTTCTACGAGCAGTACTTC
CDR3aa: CASSLRVSSGGFYEQYF

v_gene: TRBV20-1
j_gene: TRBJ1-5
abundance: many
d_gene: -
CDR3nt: TGCAGTGCGGGGGACAGCAATCAGCCCCAGCATTTT
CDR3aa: CSAGDSNQPQHF

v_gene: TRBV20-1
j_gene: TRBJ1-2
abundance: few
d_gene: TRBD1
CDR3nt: TGCAGTGCTCCCGGACAGGGATCACTCTGGTACACCTTC
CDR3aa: CSAPGQGSLWYTF

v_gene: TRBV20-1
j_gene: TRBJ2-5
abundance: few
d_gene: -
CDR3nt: TGCAGTGCTTCGGGCCTCCCTCCGGAGACCCAGTACTTC
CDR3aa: CSASGLPPETQYF

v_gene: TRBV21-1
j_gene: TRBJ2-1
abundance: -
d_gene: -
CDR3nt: TGTGCCAGCAGCAAAAAAGCGAGGAGCTCCTACAATGAGCAGTTCTTC
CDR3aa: CASSKKARSSYNEQFF

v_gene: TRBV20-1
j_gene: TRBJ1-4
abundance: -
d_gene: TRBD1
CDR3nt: TGCAGTGCCGACCGACAGGGTTCGGGGAAACTGTTTTTT
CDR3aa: CSADRQGSGKLFF

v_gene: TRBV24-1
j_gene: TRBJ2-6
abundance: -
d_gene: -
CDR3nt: TGTGCCACCAGTGACACTTCGTCGCGTGGGGCCAACGTCCTGACTTTC
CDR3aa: CATSDTSSRGANVLTF

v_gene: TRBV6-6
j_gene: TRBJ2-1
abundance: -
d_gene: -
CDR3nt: TGTGCCAGCAGAACTCTACCGACCTTGTCGTACAATGAGCAGTTCTTC
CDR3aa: CASRTLPTLSYNEQFF

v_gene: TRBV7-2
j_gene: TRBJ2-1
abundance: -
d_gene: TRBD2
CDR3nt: TGTGCCAGCAGCTCCGTAGCGGGTGGAACTTACAATGAGCAGTTCTTC
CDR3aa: CASSSVAGGTYNEQFF

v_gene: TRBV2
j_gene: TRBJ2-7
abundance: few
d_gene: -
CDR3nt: TGTGCCAGCAGTGATTCGCCGGGATCCTACGAGCAGTACTTC
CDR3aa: CASSDSPGSYEQYF

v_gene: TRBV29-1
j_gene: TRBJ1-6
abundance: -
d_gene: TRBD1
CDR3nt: TGCAGCGTTGAACTCCGGGACAGGGGATTAGTGAATTCACCCCTCCACTTT
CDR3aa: CSVELRDRGLVNSPLHF

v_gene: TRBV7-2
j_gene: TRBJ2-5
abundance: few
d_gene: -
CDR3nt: TGTGCCAGCAGCCTTGAACAGGGTTGGGAGACCCAGTACTTC
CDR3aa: CASSLEQGWETQYF

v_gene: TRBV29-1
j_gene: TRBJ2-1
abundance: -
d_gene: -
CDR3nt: TGCAGCGTTCACCAGATAGTCTCCTACAATGAGCAGTTCTTC
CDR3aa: CSVHQIVSYNEQFF

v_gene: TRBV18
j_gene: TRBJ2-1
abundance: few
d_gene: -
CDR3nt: TGTGCCAGCTCGCCTACCGACAAGTTTGAGCAGTTCTTC
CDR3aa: CASSPTDKFEQFF

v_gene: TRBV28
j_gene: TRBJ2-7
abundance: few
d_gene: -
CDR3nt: TGTGCCAGCAAAGGGGCAGGGGCAGGGACCTACGAGCAGTACTTC
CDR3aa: CASKGAGAGTYEQYF

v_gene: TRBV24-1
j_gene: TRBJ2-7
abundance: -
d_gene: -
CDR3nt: TGTGCGCACCGGGCCCCCAAACAAGGCATTACCTACGAGCAGTACTTC
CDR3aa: CAHRAPKQGITYEQYF

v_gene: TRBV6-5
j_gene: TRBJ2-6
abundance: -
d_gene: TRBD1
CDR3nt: TGTGCCAGCAGATGGGACAGCTCTGGGGCCAACGTCCTGACTTTC
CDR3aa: CASRWDSSGANVLTF

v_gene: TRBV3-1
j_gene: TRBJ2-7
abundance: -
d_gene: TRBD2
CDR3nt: TGTGCCAGCAGCCAATTAGCTCTTCTAGCGGGGGAGCCCTACGAGCAGTACTTC
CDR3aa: CASSQLALLAGEPYEQYF

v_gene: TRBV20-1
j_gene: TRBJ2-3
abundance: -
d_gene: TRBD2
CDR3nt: TGCAGTGCTAACCTAGCGGGGACAAACCTATATACGCAGTATTTT
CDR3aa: CSANLAGTNLYTQYF

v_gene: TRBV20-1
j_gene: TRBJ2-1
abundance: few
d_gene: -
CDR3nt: TGCAGTGCGTGGACAAGCTCTTACTACAATGAGCAGTTCTTC
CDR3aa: CSAWTSSYYNEQFF

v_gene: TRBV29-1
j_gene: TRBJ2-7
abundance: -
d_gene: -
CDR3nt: TGCAGCGTTGAATTAACTTACGAGCAGTACTTC
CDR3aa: CSVELTYEQYF

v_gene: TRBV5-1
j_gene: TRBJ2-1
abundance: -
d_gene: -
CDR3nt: TGCGCCAGCAGCGGACCTAGGAGAGTTCACGGCGAGCAGTTCTTC
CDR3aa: CASSGPRRVHGEQFF

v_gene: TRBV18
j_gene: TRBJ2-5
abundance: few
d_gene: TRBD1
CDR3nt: TGTGCCAGCTCACCTTTGGCGCGACCTAGGACAGGGCCAGAGACCCAGTACTTC
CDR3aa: CASSPLARPRTGPETQYF

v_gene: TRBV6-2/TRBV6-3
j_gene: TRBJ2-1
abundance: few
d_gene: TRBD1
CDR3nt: TGTGCCAGCAGTCACGACAGGGATCCCTACAATGAGCAGTTCTTC
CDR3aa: CASSHDRDPYNEQFF

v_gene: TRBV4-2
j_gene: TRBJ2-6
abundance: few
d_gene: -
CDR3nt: TGTGCCAGCAGCCGCAGGGGTAATGGGGCCAACGTCCTGACTTTC
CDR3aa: CASSRRGNGANVLTF

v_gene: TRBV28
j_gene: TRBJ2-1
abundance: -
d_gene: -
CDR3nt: TGTGCCAGCAGTTTAGCCCACCTGGGGGTCCGTAACAATGAGCAGTTCTTC
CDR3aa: CASSLAHLGVRNNEQFF

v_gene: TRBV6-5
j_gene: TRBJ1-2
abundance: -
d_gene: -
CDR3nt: TGTGCCAGCAGCCCCGGGAGAGGGGTTAACTATGGCTACACCTTC
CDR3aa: CASSPGRGVNYGYTF

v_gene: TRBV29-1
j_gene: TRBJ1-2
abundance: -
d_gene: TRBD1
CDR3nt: TGCAGCGTTGCCCCCGGGACAGGGGGCGCCGGCGGCTACACCTTC
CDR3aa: CSVAPGTGGAGGYTF

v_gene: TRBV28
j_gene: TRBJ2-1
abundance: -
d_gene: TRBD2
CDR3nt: TGTGCCAGCAGTTCCTCAGGACTAGCGGGGGGGTCCTACAATGAGCAGTTCTTC
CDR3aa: CASSSSGLAGGSYNEQFF

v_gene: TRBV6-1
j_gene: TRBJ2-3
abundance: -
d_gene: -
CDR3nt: TGTGCCAGCAGTCCAACTAGCAACGACAGCACAGATACGCAGTATTTT
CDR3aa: CASSPTSNDSTDTQYF

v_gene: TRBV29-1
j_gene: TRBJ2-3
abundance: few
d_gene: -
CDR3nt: TGCAGCGTTGGGGGGGCTAGCGATACGCAGTATTTT
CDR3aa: CSVGGASDTQYF

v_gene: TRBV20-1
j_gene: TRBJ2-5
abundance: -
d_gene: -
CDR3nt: TGCAGTGCTAGAGATAGGCAGGCGCAAGAGACCCAGTACTTC
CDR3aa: CSARDRQAQETQYF

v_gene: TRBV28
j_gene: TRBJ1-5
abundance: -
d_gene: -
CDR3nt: TGTGCCAGCAGGGGGGGAGAGACACCAAATCAGCCCCAGCATTTT
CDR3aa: CASRGGETPNQPQHF

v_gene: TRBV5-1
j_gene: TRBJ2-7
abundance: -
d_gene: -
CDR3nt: TGCGCCAGCAGTTTTTCGGCCAGCCGGGGCTCCTACAATGAGCAGTACTTC
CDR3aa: CASSFSASRGSYNEQYF

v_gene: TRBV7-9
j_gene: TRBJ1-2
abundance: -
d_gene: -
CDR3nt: TGTGCCAGCAGCTCGGACAACGTCTATGGCTACACCTTC
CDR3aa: CASSSDNVYGYTF

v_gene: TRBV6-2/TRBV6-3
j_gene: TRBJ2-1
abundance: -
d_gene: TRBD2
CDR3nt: TGTGCCAGCAGTTATGGGCGGCGGGGGGGTCACAATGAGCAGTTCTTC
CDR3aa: CASSYGRRGGHNEQFF

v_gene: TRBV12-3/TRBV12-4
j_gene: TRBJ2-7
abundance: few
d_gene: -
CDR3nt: TGTGCCAGCAGTTTGAGACAGAAAACTTACGAGCAGTACTTC
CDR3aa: CASSLRQKTYEQYF

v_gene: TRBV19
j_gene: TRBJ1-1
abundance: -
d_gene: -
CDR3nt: TGTGCCAGTAGTATAGGGCTTGGGACTGAAGCTTTCTTT
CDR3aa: CASSIGLGTEAFF

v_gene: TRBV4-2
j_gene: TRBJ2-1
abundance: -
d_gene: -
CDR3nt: TGTGCCAGCAGCCCGAAATACGGGGGTGAGCAGTTCTTC
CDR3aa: CASSPKYGGEQFF

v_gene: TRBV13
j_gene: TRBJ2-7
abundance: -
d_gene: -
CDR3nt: TGTGCCAGCAGCGTAGAGGGCAGGGATTACGAGCAGTACTTC
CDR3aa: CASSVEGRDYEQYF

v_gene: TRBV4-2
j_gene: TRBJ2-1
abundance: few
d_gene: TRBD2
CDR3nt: TGTGCCAGCAGCCAAACAACTAGCGGATCTTACAATGAGCAGTTCTTC
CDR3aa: CASSQTTSGSYNEQFF

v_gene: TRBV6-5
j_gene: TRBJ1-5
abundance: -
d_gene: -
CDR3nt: TGTGCCAGCAGTTACTCCAGGACAAGCAATCAGCCCCAGCATTTT
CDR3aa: CASSYSRTSNQPQHF

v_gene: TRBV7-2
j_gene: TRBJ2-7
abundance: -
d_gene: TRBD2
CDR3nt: TGTGCCAGCAGCTTGCTACGACTAGCGGGGTTCTACGAGCAGTACTTC
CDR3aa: CASSLLRLAGFYEQYF

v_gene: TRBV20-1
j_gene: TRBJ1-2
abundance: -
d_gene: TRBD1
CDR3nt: TGCAGTGCTAGAGGCGGTGACAGGGAACTTTATGGCTACACCTTC
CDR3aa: CSARGGDRELYGYTF

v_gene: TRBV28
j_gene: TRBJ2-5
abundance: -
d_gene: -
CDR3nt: TGTGCCAGCACCCTGACGGGGAGCGGGACCCAGTACTTC
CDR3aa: CASTLTGSGTQYF

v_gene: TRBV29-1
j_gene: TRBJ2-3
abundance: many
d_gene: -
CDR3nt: TGCAGCGTTACCGGGACTAGCACAGATACGCAGTATTTT
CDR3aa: CSVTGTSTDTQYF

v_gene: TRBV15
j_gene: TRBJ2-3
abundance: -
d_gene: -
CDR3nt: TGTGCCACCCTCTTCGGCGGTGGGGGGGGGCGTGGTACGCAGTATTTT
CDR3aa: CATLFGGGGGRGTQYF

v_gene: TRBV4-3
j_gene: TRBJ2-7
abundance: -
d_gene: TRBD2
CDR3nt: TGCGCCAGCAGCCATGCGGGGGGGGAAGCCTACGAGCAGTACTTC
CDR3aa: CASSHAGGEAYEQYF

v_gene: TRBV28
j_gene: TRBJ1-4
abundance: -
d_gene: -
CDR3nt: TGTGCCAGCAGTGCCCCGGGATGGAGGGCAACTAATGAAAAACTGTTTTTT
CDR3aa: CASSAPGWRATNEKLFF

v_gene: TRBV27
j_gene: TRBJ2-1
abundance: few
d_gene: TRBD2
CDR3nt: TGTGCCAGCAGTCTCGCCGGGACTAACGATGAGCAGTTCTTC
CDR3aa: CASSLAGTNDEQFF

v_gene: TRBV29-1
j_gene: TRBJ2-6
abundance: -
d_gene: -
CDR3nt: TGCAGCGTTGTTGCCGTCTCTGGGGCCAACGTCCTGACTTTC
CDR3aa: CSVVAVSGANVLTF

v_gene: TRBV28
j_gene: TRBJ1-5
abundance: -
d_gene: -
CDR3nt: TGTGCCAGCAGTTTTATATTGGGGAATAGCAATCGGCCCCAGCATTTT
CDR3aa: CASSFILGNSNRPQHF

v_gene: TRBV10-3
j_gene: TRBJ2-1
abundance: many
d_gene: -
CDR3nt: TGTGCCATCAGTGCTCGGGGGGCAAGTGCGTCCTACAATGAGCAGTTCTTC
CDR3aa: CAISARGASASYNEQFF

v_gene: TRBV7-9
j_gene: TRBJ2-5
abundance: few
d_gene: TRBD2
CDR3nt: TGTGCCAGCAGCTTACAGGGCGGACTAGGGGAGACCCAGTACTTC
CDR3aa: CASSLQGGLGETQYF